These 9 T cell receptor beta chains were sequenced from one sample in a study of blood T cells in healthy people across ages. Together with a sample-barcoded 5' primer, a J-beta primer mix was included in a second PCR lasting about 7 to 12 cycles. MiXCR, run by TCRdb on the 5' RACE reads, gives a single entry per CDR3 protein. The sample shows 630,000 or so distinct CDR3 sequences, approximately 30% of them seen only once. Sequencing used blood. The source is an elderly woman in good health.

This clonotype appeared many times. The DNA of the CDR3 is TGTGCCAGCAGCCCAGGGACAGGGGGATGGCAAGAGACCCAGTACTTC. It codes for CASSPGTGGWQETQYF. The chain is built from TRBV6-2 or TRBV6-3 and TRBJ2-5; TRBD1 agrees at 11 bases. Germline V gives CDR1 MNHEY, CDR2 SVGEGT. The V gene end was trimmed by 6 bases and the J gene end by 2 bases; junction bases not matched to a gene: 8. There are 16 residues in the CDR3.

This chain connects TRBV2 to TRBJ1-1; the D is unclear. Trimming left V 8 bases short and J 6 bases short, with 16 bases between. Germline V gives CDR1 SNHLY, CDR2 FYNNEI. CDR3 size: 13 residues. Written as DNA, the CDR3 is TGTGCCAGCCGAGCCAGCCCGGTGGCTGAAGCTTTCTTT. Residues: CASRASPVAEAFF.

The rearrangement uses TRBV19 and TRBJ2-5; D may correspond to TRBD1 or TRBD2 (5 bases each). The CDR3 runs 14 residues. Between the trimmed V and J ends, which lost 3 bases and 4 bases, there was a span of 12 bases. Per the germline V gene, CDR1 is LNHDA and CDR2 is SQIVND (reference sequence). The CDR3 coding sequence is TGTGCCAGTAGTATTCGTGGGACCCCAGAGACCCAGTACTTC. Translating it yields CASSIRGTPETQYF.

Note on this clonotype: The junction and the germline gene differ at one end; a read error may be behind it. V is TRBV15 and J is TRBJ2-5, with 7 bases aligning to TRBD1. CDR1 and CDR2 (germline): LNHNV, YYDKDF (reference sequence). The CDR3 runs 14 residues. CDR3 sequence reads: CTTSSRTTGAEQYF. CDR3 coding DNA: TGTACCACCAGCAGCCGCACAACAGGGGCCGAACAGTACTTC. The full variable domain, with the rest looked up from reference TRBV15 and TRBJ2-5, is DAMVIQNPRYQVTQFGKPVTLSCSQTLNHNVMYWYQQKSSQAPKLLFHYYDKDFNNEADTPDNFQSRRPNTSFCFLDIRSPGLGDTAMYLCTTSSRTTGAEQYFGPGTRLLVL.

The chain joins TRBV30 to TRBJ1-2, with D maybe TRBD1 (5 bases). This CDR3 contains 13 residues. Germline values: CDR1 GTSNPN, CDR2 SVGIG (reference sequence). Deletions cut 5 bases from V and 4 bases from J, with 14 bases between. This CDR3 reads CAWGDSRLYGYTF. DNA for the CDR3: TGTGCCTGGGGTGACAGCCGCCTCTATGGCTACACCTTC.

As for this clonotype: The junction and the germline gene differ at one end; a read error may be behind it. The rearrangement joins TRBV19 to TRBJ1-2; no clear D gene. CDR1 LNHDA and CDR2 SQIVND come from the germline V gene (reference sequence). This CDR3 is built from 13 residues. The CDR3 DNA is TGTACCAGTAGTATATCGCTAGGCTATGGCTACACCTTC. It is translated as CTSSISLGYGYTF. Looking up the rest from reference TRBV19 and TRBJ1-2 gives the full variable domain: DGGITQSPKYLFRKEGQNVTLSCEQNLNHDAMYWYRQDPGQGLRLIYYSQIVNDFQKGDIAEGYSVSREKKESFPLTVTSAQKNPTAFYLCTSSISLGYGYTFGSGTRLTVV.

V usage is TRBV3-1 and J usage is TRBJ2-1; possibly TRBD2 for D (5 bases). From germline, CDR1 is LGHDT and CDR2 YNNKEL (reference sequence). Trimming stripped 1 base from V and 15 bases from J, with 22 bases between. The CDR3 has 15 amino acids. The CDR3 DNA is TGTGCCAGCAGCCAAGCGTGGACTCTCCCCGAGGATCTGTTCTTC. It codes for CASSQAWTLPEDLFF.

Details on this clonotype: A single base separates this from a much larger clone, so it may be a read error. This chain's CDR3 is CAWTVGGATLNEQFF. The CDR3 DNA reads as TGTGCCTGGACTGTGGGGGGGGCCACGTTAAATGAGCAGTTCTTC. This rearrangement joins TRBV30 to TRBJ2-1, with D possibly TRBD2 on 7 matching bases. There are 15 residues in the CDR3. Germline CDR1 is GTSNPN and CDR2 is SVGIG (reference sequence). Trimming left V 4 bases short and J 7 bases short, with 20 bases between.

The rearrangement uses TRBV6-2 or TRBV6-3 and TRBJ2-1; D gene ambiguous. Germline V gene data show CDR1 as MNHEY and CDR2 as SVGEGT. The CDR3 totals 13 residues. V was shortened by 6 bases and J by 8 bases, with 14 bases between the two germline ends. The CDR3 loop reads CASRTDPNYEQFF. The CDR3 DNA reads TGTGCCAGCAGAACTGACCCAAACTATGAGCAGTTCTTC.